One and the same sample provided the 28 T cell receptor beta chains below, sequenced in a study of T cell responses to AZD1222 COVID-19 vaccine. The protocol was immunoSEQ multiplex PCR, while the TCRdb copy is restricted to in-frame clones and leaves out a portion. The profile shows more than 140,000 clones, more than 70% of them singletons. The sequencing used peripheral blood, collected on day 0 of MenACWY control vaccination. The receptor set was obtained from an adult in good health.

V usage is TRBV28 and J usage is TRBJ2-7; D may be TRBD1 or TRBD2 (5 bases each). Between the trimmed V and J ends, which lost 6 bases and 4 bases, there was a span of 10 bases. CDR1 and CDR2 (germline): MDHEN, SYDVKM. CDR3 length: 12 amino acids. In nucleotides, the CDR3 is TGTGCCAGCAGCTCGGGGCTTTACGAGCAGTACTTC. Its translation is CASSSGLYEQYF.

The rearrangement links TRBV27 to TRBJ1-5, with unresolved D. The CDR3 covers 14 residues. Germline V gene data show CDR1 as MNHEY and CDR2 as SMNVEV (reference sequence). V lost 5 bases to trimming and J lost 2 bases, with 10 bases between them. This chain's CDR3 is CASSPTRGNQPQHF. CDR3 DNA sequence: TGTGCCAGCAGTCCCACGCGCGGCAATCAGCCCCAGCATTTT.

This clone was observed a handful of times. This sequence joins TRBV5-8 and TRBJ2-5; 12 bases are a match to TRBD1. From germline, CDR1 is SGHTS and CDR2 YDEGEE. V dropped 6 bases and J dropped 3; count of bases not matched to a gene: 9. This CDR3 region has 16 residues. Written as DNA, the CDR3 is TGTGCCAGCATCCCCGGGACAGGGGGCCACAAAGAGACCCAGTACTTC. Its translation: CASIPGTGGHKETQYF.

V gene TRBV30 combines with J gene TRBJ1-1; unclear D gene. Germline CDR1 is GTSNPN and CDR2 is SVGIG (reference sequence). Trimming took 0 bases from V and 8 from J, leaving 16 bases between them. There are 14 residues in the CDR3. The CDR3: CAWSVRRTLGEAFF. CDR3 in DNA: TGTGCCTGGAGTGTACGGAGGACCCTCGGGGAAGCTTTCTTT.

The gene calls are TRBV29-1 and TRBJ1-1, with D tentatively TRBD1 (6 bases). Deletions cut 6 bases from V and 8 bases from J, with 13 bases between. The CDR3 is made up of 11 amino acids. In germline, CDR1 is SQVTM, CDR2 ANQGSEA. CDR3 region: CSVGGRLEAFF. Written as DNA, the CDR3 is TGCAGCGTCGGGGGGCGGTTAGAAGCTTTCTTT.

The count of this clone is one. The genes are TRBV11-1 and TRBJ2-5; 7 positions match TRBD2. Germline lookup yields CDR1 SGHAT and CDR2 FQDESV (reference sequence). This CDR3 comprises 16 residues. V was pared by 2 bases and J by 5 bases, with 11 bases of the junction left unmatched. CDR3 coding DNA: TGTGCCAGCAGCTTAATTGGGACTACACCCGCGGAGACCCAGTACTTC. Its translation: CASSLIGTTPAETQYF.

The table lists this clone with a count of one. The same CDR3 arises from other DNA sequences in this sample as well. The chain is built from TRBV5-1 and TRBJ1-2, with 11 bases lining up with TRBD1. In germline, CDR1 is SGHRS, CDR2 YFSETQ. The V and J ends lost 4 bases and 2 bases, in that order; junction bases with no gene match: 1. There are 14 residues in the CDR3. The CDR3 is CASSRDRGNYGYTF. CDR3 sequence (DNA): TGCGCCAGCAGCAGGGACAGGGGGAACTATGGCTACACCTTC.

J is TRBJ2-3 and V is TRBV5-5, with 13 bases aligning to TRBD2. V dropped 0 bases and J dropped 3; count of bases not matched to a gene: 1. Germline CDR1 SGHKS, CDR2 YYEKEE (reference sequence). CDR3 length: 16 residues. CDR3: CASSLGGLAGTDTQYF. In DNA, the CDR3 is TGTGCCAGCAGCTTGGGGGGACTAGCGGGGACAGATACGCAGTATTTT.

This sequence joins TRBV7-2 and TRBJ1-5; unclear D gene. In germline, CDR1 is SGHTA, CDR2 FQGNSA. Trimming took 1 base from V and 7 from J, leaving 11 bases between them. This CDR3 comprises 14 residues. The CDR3, as DNA: TGTGCCAGCAGCTTAGGTTTGGCGGACCAGCCCCAGCATTTT. This translates into CASSLGLADQPQHF.

This clone was recorded only once. The J gene is TRBJ2-5, the V gene TRBV25-1, with a tentative D call TRBD1 (6 bases). Trimming took off 8 bases at V and 5 bases at J, with 18 bases between the two ends. The length of the CDR3 is 14 residues. Germline lookup yields CDR1 MGHDK and CDR2 SYGVNS. CDR3 nucleotide sequence: TGTGCCAGCCCCCAGGGGACGCGAGGGGAGACCCAGTACTTC. It yields the protein CASPQGTRGETQYF.

This clone was found a few times. The rearrangement uses TRBV7-3 and TRBJ1-1, with 8 positions matching TRBD1. The V segment lost 3 bases and the J segment 4 bases; nucleotides outside the gene matches: 1. This CDR3 is built from 13 residues. From germline, CDR1 is SGHTA and CDR2 FQGTGA. The DNA for the CDR3 is TGTGCCAGCAGCTTTGGACAGGGCACTGAAGCTTTCTTT. This encodes CASSFGQGTEAFF.

This chain joins TRBV30 and TRBJ1-1, with D possibly TRBD1 on 5 matching bases. Germline CDR1 GTSNPN, CDR2 SVGIG (reference sequence). Trimming cost V 4 bases and J 0 bases, with 15 bases left between them. The CDR3 contains 15 residues. The CDR3 is CAWNEQVTMNTEAFF. The CDR3 DNA reads TGTGCCTGGAACGAACAGGTCACTATGAACACTGAAGCTTTCTTT.

Turning to this clone: Other DNA sequences in the same sample also yield this CDR3. The V call is TRBV5-1, the J call TRBJ1-4; 8 positions agree with TRBD1. Germline CDR1 is SGHRS and CDR2 is YFSETQ. The trim removed 4 bases at V and 0 bases at J, leaving 5 bases unmatched. The CDR3 sequence is 16 residues long. CDR3 sequence: CASSPGQGPTNEKLFF. In nucleotides, the CDR3 is TGCGCCAGCAGCCCTGGACAGGGTCCAACTAATGAAAAACTGTTTTTT.

The rearrangement uses TRBV7-9 and TRBJ1-2; unclear D gene. The CDR3 loop spans 15 amino acids. Germline V gives CDR1 SEHNR, CDR2 FQNEAQ (reference sequence). V was cut by 2 bases and J by 0 bases, with 10 bases left in between. The CDR3 loop is CASSLSRGANYGYTF. CDR3 nucleotides: TGTGCCAGCAGCTTAAGCCGGGGAGCTAACTATGGCTACACCTTC.

The chain joins TRBV18 to TRBJ1-2; D is undetermined. Germline V gene lookup returns CDR1 KGHSH and CDR2 LQKENI. V lost 4 bases and J 2 bases, leaving 8 bases between the germline ends. The CDR3 is 13 residues long. Here the CDR3 DNA reads TGTGCCAGCTCACTTGGCGGGAACTATGGCTACACCTTC. Encoded protein: CASSLGGNYGYTF.

This chain connects TRBV9 to TRBJ2-3; D gene ambiguous. This CDR3 region has 12 residues. Germline V gives CDR1 SGDLS, CDR2 YYNGEE. The V gene lost 2 bases and the J gene lost 4 bases, with 5 bases spanning the gap. In DNA form, the CDR3 reads TGTGCCAGCAGCGTCCCAGCAGATACGCAGTATTTT. Its protein product is CASSVPADTQYF.

This chain links TRBV5-4 with TRBJ1-4; the match to TRBD1 covers 7 bases. Germline loops: CDR1 SGHNT, CDR2 YYREEE (reference sequence). CDR3 length: 16 residues. The V and J ends lost 0 bases and 5 bases, in that order; junction bases with no gene match: 7. DNA of the CDR3: TGTGCCAGCAGCTTGGTCCCGGGACAGAGGAATGAAAAACTGTTTTTT. It specifies CASSLVPGQRNEKLFF.

The chain has TRBV4-2 and TRBJ1-4; D is possibly TRBD1 (6 bases). CDR3 length equals 16 residues. Trimming cost V 1 base and J 5 bases, with 14 bases left between them. Germline CDR1 is LGHNA and CDR2 is YNFKEQ. The CDR3 region has the DNA TGTGCCAGCAGCCAAGGTATAGGACAGAAGAATGAAAAACTGTTTTTT. Its protein product is CASSQGIGQKNEKLFF.

The rearrangement uses TRBV28 and TRBJ1-5; 7 positions agree with TRBD1. This CDR3 is 14 amino acids long. Germline CDR1 reads MDHEN; CDR2 reads SYDVKM. With 6 bases clipped from V and 2 bases from J, the junction kept 4 bases outside the gene matches. CDR3 sequence reads: CASRTGNGNQPQHF. The CDR3 nucleotides read TGTGCCAGCAGGACAGGGAACGGCAATCAGCCCCAGCATTTT.

This clone appeared a few times. The chain recombines TRBV25-1 with TRBJ2-1; TRBD1 might be the D (7 bases). The germline V and J ends were trimmed by 6 bases and 4 bases, with 13 bases remaining between them. The CDR3 is 14 amino acids. Germline V gene data show CDR1 as MGHDK and CDR2 as SYGVNS. The CDR3 nucleotides read TGTGCCAGCAGCCCCGCGGGACAGTACAATGAGCAGTTCTTC. Amino acid sequence: CASSPAGQYNEQFF.

The chain uses TRBV6-5 and TRBJ2-7, with 8 nucleotides matching TRBD1. The CDR3 runs 15 residues. CDR1 is MNHEY, CDR2 SVGAGI, per germline. With 5 bases clipped from V and 6 bases from J, the junction kept 12 bases outside the gene matches. In nucleotides, the CDR3 is TGTGCCAGCAGTCCCCAAGGACAGGGTGTGGCCGAGCAGTACTTC. It codes for CASSPQGQGVAEQYF.

A note on this clone: The junction differs from germline at one of its ends, possibly a read error. V gene TRBV7-7 combines with J gene TRBJ2-1; the match to TRBD2 covers 13 bases. The CDR3 is 15 amino acids. CDR1 is SSHAT, CDR2 FNYEAQ, per germline (reference sequence). CDR3 coding DNA: TGTGCTAGCAGCGTGGGACTAGCGGGATACAATGAGCAGTTCTTC. It yields the protein CASSVGLAGYNEQFF.

The chain couples TRBV11-2 to TRBJ1-4, with 8 bases fitting TRBD1. J lost 8 bases, V lost 4 bases, and 9 bases had no gene match. This CDR3 spans 15 amino acids. The V gene's germline CDR1 is SGHAT and CDR2 FQNNGV. In DNA form, the CDR3 reads TGTGCCAGCAGCTCGCCGGGACAGGCGGGAGAAAAACTGTTTTTT. Residues: CASSSPGQAGEKLFF.

The chain joins TRBV19 to TRBJ2-3; D gene unclear. CDR3 length: 14 residues. Trimming shortened V by 10 bases and J by 0 bases, and 14 bases separated the two germline ends. The V gene's germline CDR1 is LNHDA and CDR2 SQIVND (reference sequence). The CDR3 protein is CATADGSSTDTQYF. The CDR3 nucleotides are TGTGCCACCGCGGACGGTTCTAGCACAGATACGCAGTATTTT.

The rearrangement uses TRBV29-1 and TRBJ1-2, with TRBD1 as a possible D gene (6 bases). This CDR3 is built from 11 residues. V shed 7 bases and J shed 8 bases, with 14 bases lying between them. Germline V gene data show CDR1 as SQVTM and CDR2 as ANQGSEA. CDR3 sequence: CSADRKEGYTF. In nucleotides, the CDR3 is TGCAGCGCGGACAGAAAAGAGGGCTACACCTTC.

V and J are TRBV19 and TRBJ2-7; D is perhaps TRBD2 (5 bases). Germline CDR1 reads LNHDA; CDR2 reads SQIVND (reference sequence). The CDR3 has 15 amino acids. The ends were cut back, 6 bases at V and 0 bases at J, with 15 bases in the middle. The CDR3 protein is CASRSQIGSSYEQYF. CDR3 DNA: TGTGCCAGTAGGTCCCAAATTGGGAGCTCCTACGAGCAGTACTTC.

This clone showed up just once. The chain uses TRBV7-2 and TRBJ2-7, with 14 bases matching TRBD2. CDR1 and CDR2 (germline): SGHTA, FQGNSA. This CDR3 is 15 amino acids long. V was clipped by 3 bases and J by 4 bases; unmatched bases: 2. Here the CDR3 DNA reads TGTGCCAGCAGCTTTGGGACTAGCGGGGGTTACGAGCAGTACTTC. It yields the protein CASSFGTSGGYEQYF.

J is TRBJ1-1 and V is TRBV24-1; D remains unclear. The CDR3 consists of 13 residues. Germline assignment: CDR1 KGHDR and CDR2 SFDVKD. V lost 4 bases, J lost 5 bases, and 10 bases lay in between. Here the CDR3 reads CATSEGYGTEAFF. The CDR3 DNA reads TGTGCCACCAGTGAAGGGTATGGGACTGAAGCTTTCTTT.